The clone carrying this T cell receptor (beta chain) was counted only a few times. The antigen remains undetermined. Libraries were prepared by immunoSEQ multiplex PCR; TCRdb keeps only in-frame clonotypes and omits some of them. The sample lists about 26,000 clones, 70% to 80% occurring once. This entry belongs to a study of vaccination effects on CD4 cells after COVID-19. Overall study: Among convalescent patients, two provided samples 16 days and one week before vaccination.

This CDR3 has 15 residues. Germline V CDR1 and CDR2: SNHLY, FYNNEI. V lost 1 base and J lost 0, with 7 bases in between. Before any sequencing was done, the ViraFEST assay used viral peptide pools to expand antigen-specific CD4+ T cells. It was after nine to eleven days of culture that CD4+ T cells were isolated. This person caught SARS-CoV-2 sometime from March to December 2020, and PCR testing confirmed the infection. Cultivation was performed at more than 1.5 million PBMC per well with about 9.6 IU/ml IL-2 and roughly 9.3 ug/ml peptides added. Whole-study findings and limits: Convalescent patients numbered few in the study; early post-infection timepoints were missing entirely.

The specimen comprised CD4+ T cells from PBMCs cultured with HCoV-NL63 spike peptides, sampled before COVID-19 vaccination. The genes are TRBV2 and TRBJ1-3; D ambiguous. The sequence was obtained from a human donor who had a prior SARS-CoV-2 infection. This CDR3 is CASSEGTNSGNTIYF. In DNA form, the CDR3 reads TGTGCCAGCAGTGAAGGCACCAACTCTGGAAACACCATATATTTT. Using reference TRBV2 and TRBJ1-3 for the parts outside the CDR3, the full variable domain is EPEVTQTPSHQVTQMGQEVILRCVPISNHLYFYWYRQILGQKVEFLVSFYNNEISEKSEIFDDQFSVERPDGSNFTLKIRSTKLEDSAMYFCASSEGTNSGNTIYFGEGSWLTVV.